This T cell receptor (beta chain) was profiled in a study of Ad26.COV2.S vaccination and SARS-CoV-2 variants. Stated treatment: roughly 19 received Ad26.COV2.S at low or high dose, single or two shots; 5 received placebo; per-sample allocation not given. Day 63 after the first vaccine or placebo injection was the time point for sampling. The germline V gene has CDR1 LNHNV and CDR2 YYDKDF (reference sequence). Trimming removed 0 bases at V and 5 bases at J, with 8 bases between. CDR3 length: 13 residues. This clone was counted a single time. Only in-frame clones appear in the TCRdb table, and some are missing; sequencing was by immunoSEQ multiplex PCR. The table includes about 440,000 clones, 90% detected once.

The chain links TRBV15 to TRBJ2-7; no definite D call. The source of this sequence is a person aged 18-60 years who received the Ad26.COV2.S COVID-19 vaccine or a placebo. The input for sequencing was peripheral blood, taken in a trial of Ad26.COV2.S vaccine versus placebo. The CDR3, as DNA: TGTGCCACCAGCAGAGATCGTCGGAACGAGCAGTACTTC. This gives the protein CATSRDRRNEQYF.